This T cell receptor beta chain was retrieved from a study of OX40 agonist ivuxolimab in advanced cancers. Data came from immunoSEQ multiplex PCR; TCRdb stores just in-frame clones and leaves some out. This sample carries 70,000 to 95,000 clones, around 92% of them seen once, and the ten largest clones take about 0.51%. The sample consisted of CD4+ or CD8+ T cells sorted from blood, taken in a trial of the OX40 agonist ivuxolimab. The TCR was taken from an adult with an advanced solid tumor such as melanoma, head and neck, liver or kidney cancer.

This chain's CDR3 is CASSIRQGGRVGELFF. The CDR3 DNA is TGTGCCAGCAGCATTCGACAGGGTGGTAGAGTCGGGGAGCTGTTTTTT. This chain joins TRBV7-2 and TRBJ2-2; 7 positions match TRBD1. J gave up 7 bases and V 5 bases, and 13 bases lay outside the gene matches. The CDR3 has 16 residues. Germline assignment: CDR1 SGHTA and CDR2 FQGNSA.